These 27 T cell receptor beta chains were all obtained from the same sample, sequenced in a study of cytomegalovirus exposure and HLA in healthy donors. A multiplex PCR was run with 60 Vbeta primers and 13 Jbeta primers. The table came from immunoSEQ multiplex PCR; TCRdb's copy has only in-frame clones and leaves some out. The data hold roughly 160,000 clones, with 70% to 90% observed a single time. Sequencing was done on a sample of PBMCs. The receptors stem from a woman in her 30s in good health and CMV-seronegative.

This rearrangement joins TRBV7-3 to TRBJ2-1; 7 nucleotides line up with TRBD2. Germline V gene lookup returns CDR1 SGHTA and CDR2 FQGTGA. The CDR3 is made up of 15 amino acids. The trim removed 2 bases at V and 8 bases at J, leaving 9 bases unmatched. The CDR3 here is CASSLVGGKVYEQFF. CDR3 in DNA: TGTGCCAGCAGCTTAGTCGGGGGGAAAGTCTATGAGCAGTTCTTC.

The V call is TRBV12-5, the J call TRBJ2-3, with 10 nucleotides matching TRBD2. CDR1 and CDR2 from the germline V gene are LGHNT and FRNRAP. The CDR3 is 15 amino acids. The junction had 3 bases not matched to a gene; V was cut back by 5 bases and J by 1 base. CDR3 bases: TGTGCTAGTGGTCGTGGACTAGCGGGCACAGATACGCAGTATTTT. It encodes CASGRGLAGTDTQYF. Using reference TRBV12-5 and TRBJ2-3 for the parts outside the CDR3, the full variable domain is DARVTQTPRHKVTEMGQEVTMRCQPILGHNTVFWYRQTMMQGLELLAYFRNRAPLDDSGMPKDRFSAEMPDATLATLKIQPSEPRDSAVYFCASGRGLAGTDTQYFGPGTRLTVL.

This chain connects TRBV20-1 to TRBJ2-2; possible D gene TRBD2, 5 bases. V was pared by 6 bases and J by 6 bases, with 8 bases between. This CDR3 contains 11 residues. Germline-derived CDR1 and CDR2 are DFQATT and SNEGSKA (reference sequence). In DNA form, the CDR3 reads TGCAGTGCCCGAGGGTCCGGGGAGCTGTTTTTT. Translating gives CSARGSGELFF.

CDR3: CASSLARVGGSTDTQYF. CDR3 in DNA: TGTGCCAGCAGCTTAGCGCGGGTAGGAGGTAGCACAGATACGCAGTATTTT. The V gene is TRBV7-9, the J gene TRBJ2-3; possibly TRBD2 for D (5 bases). The V and J ends lost 0 bases and 0 bases respectively, with 13 bases between them. The CDR3 is made up of 17 amino acids. Germline V lookup: CDR1 SEHNR, CDR2 FQNEAQ (reference sequence).

The V gene is TRBV5-1, the J gene TRBJ2-3; tentative D call: TRBD2 (5 bases). Germline V gene sequence: CDR1 SGHRS, CDR2 YFSETQ. CDR3 size: 15 residues. Between the trimmed V and J ends, which lost 1 base and 0 bases, there was a span of 9 bases. CDR3 residues: CASSLSGISTDTQYF. DNA for the CDR3: TGCGCCAGCAGCTTGTCCGGGATTAGCACAGATACGCAGTATTTT.

The rearrangement uses TRBV15 and TRBJ1-4; D might be TRBD1 (5 bases). CDR3 length equals 13 residues. Trimming took off 1 base at V and 7 bases at J, with 7 bases between the two ends. The germline V gene encodes CDR1 LNHNV and CDR2 YYDKDF (reference sequence). Here the CDR3 DNA reads TGTGCCACCAGCAGAGGACAGACTGAAAAACTGTTTTTT. This sequence encodes CATSRGQTEKLFF.

The CDR3 sequence is CASSWRTDNTGELFF. The DNA of the CDR3 is TGTGCCAGCAGCTGGAGGACAGACAACACCGGGGAGCTGTTTTTT. V gene TRBV11-2 combines with J gene TRBJ2-2; weak D call: TRBD1 (6 bases). V lost 4 bases, J lost 2 bases, and 11 bases lay in between. In germline, CDR1 is SGHAT, CDR2 FQNNGV. The CDR3 has 15 amino acids.

CDR3 sequence: CASSIAGTGELFF. The DNA for the CDR3 is TGTGCCAGTAGTATAGCCGGGACCGGGGAGCTGTTTTTT. This chain uses TRBV19 with TRBJ2-2; D unresolved. Germline CDR1 and CDR2: LNHDA and SQIVND (reference sequence). V lost 1 base to trimming and J lost 5 bases, with 5 bases between them. The CDR3 runs to 13 residues.

The chain links TRBV18 to TRBJ1-1; TRBD1 is a possible D gene (5 bases). Trimming shortened V by 3 bases and J by 0 bases, and 5 bases separated the two germline ends. The germline V gene has CDR1 KGHSH and CDR2 LQKENI. The CDR3 loop spans 13 amino acids. The DNA of the CDR3 is TGTGCCAGCTCACCGACAGTGAACACTGAAGCTTTCTTT. Translated, it gives CASSPTVNTEAFF.

This clone showed up many times. The chain uses TRBV4-3 and TRBJ2-7; a weak D match, TRBD1 (6 bases). V gave up 1 base and J gave up 0 bases, with 22 bases separating them. Per germline, CDR1 LGHNA and CDR2 YSLEER. CDR3 length: 19 amino acids. CDR3 DNA: TGCGCCAGCAGCCAAGGAGTAGAGTGGAGACAGGAACCCTCCTACGAGCAGTACTTC. It is translated as CASSQGVEWRQEPSYEQYF.

The chain joins TRBV7-6 to TRBJ1-1; TRBD1 is a possible D gene (6 bases). Germline CDR1 SGHVS, CDR2 FNYEAQ. Between the trimmed V and J ends, which lost 9 bases and 4 bases, there was a span of 24 bases. The CDR3 loop spans 16 amino acids. CDR3 amino acids: CASSPRAGAQGTEAFF. CDR3 DNA sequence: TGTGCCAGTTCGCCTAGAGCGGGGGCGCAGGGCACTGAAGCTTTCTTT.

This clone was seen only a few times. V and J are TRBV5-1 and TRBJ1-4; no reliable D call. Per the germline V gene, CDR1 is SGHRS and CDR2 is YFSETQ. The V gene lost 2 bases and the J gene lost 7 bases, with 9 bases spanning the gap. The CDR3 contains 13 residues. The CDR3 spells CASSLGVAEKLFF. Written as DNA, the CDR3 is TGCGCCAGCAGCTTAGGAGTAGCTGAAAAACTGTTTTTT.

This chain uses TRBV2 with TRBJ2-2; TRBD2 might be the D (5 bases). Trimming took off 10 bases at V and 1 base at J, with 13 bases between the two ends. Germline V gene data show CDR1 as SNHLY and CDR2 as FYNNEI. The CDR3 covers 14 residues. CDR3 amino acids: CATAVAGNTGELFF. DNA of the CDR3: TGTGCCACAGCAGTGGCGGGGAACACCGGGGAGCTGTTTTTT.

The chain recombines TRBV2 with TRBJ2-7; tentatively, D is TRBD1 (6 bases). The germline gives CDR1 SNHLY, CDR2 FYNNEI. The CDR3 is 15 amino acids. Trimming removed 4 bases from V and 3 bases from J, with 16 bases in between. Written as DNA, the CDR3 is TGTGCCAGCAGTGGAATAGTAGGCAGGGGCTACGAGCAGTACTTC. Its translation: CASSGIVGRGYEQYF.

The gene calls are TRBV11-2 and TRBJ1-5, with D tentatively TRBD1 (6 bases). The CDR3 totals 15 residues. Germline assignment: CDR1 SGHAT and CDR2 FQNNGV. The V gene lost 4 bases and the J gene lost 2 bases, with 12 bases spanning the gap. In nucleotides, the CDR3 is TGTGCCAGCAGCTGGGGGGGCGCCCGCAATCAGCCCCAGCATTTT. It specifies CASSWGGARNQPQHF. The full variable domain, with the rest looked up from reference TRBV11-2 and TRBJ1-5, is EAGVAQSPRYKIIEKRQSVAFWCNPISGHATLYWYQQILGQGPKLLIQFQNNGVVDDSQLPKDRFSAERLKGVDSTLKIQPAKLEDSAVYLCASSWGGARNQPQHFGDGTRLSIL.

The gene calls are TRBV11-2 and TRBJ1-4, with 7 bases matching TRBD1. After removal of 3 bases from V and 5 bases from J, the junction contained 6 bases not matched to a gene. Per germline, CDR1 SGHAT and CDR2 FQNNGV. The length of the CDR3 is 15 residues. CDR3 loop: CASSFGDSLNEKLFF. The CDR3 DNA sequence: TGTGCCAGCAGCTTCGGGGACAGCTTAAATGAAAAACTGTTTTTT.

This clone has only one observation. The chain links TRBV4-3 to TRBJ2-5; 8 bases line up with TRBD2. CDR3 size: 15 residues. Germline trimming cut 3 bases from V and 5 bases from J; bases unmatched to any gene: 8. In germline, CDR1 is LGHNA, CDR2 YSLEER. The CDR3: CASSHRGGPGETQYF. As DNA, the CDR3 is TGCGCCAGCAGCCACCGGGGGGGGCCTGGGGAGACCCAGTACTTC.

V is TRBV9 and J is TRBJ2-3; 11 bases line up with TRBD2. V lost 0 bases, J lost 2 bases, and 2 bases stayed unmatched. CDR1 is SGDLS, CDR2 YYNGEE, per germline. There are 16 residues in the CDR3. CDR3 sequence reads: CASSVELAGDTDTQYF. CDR3 nucleotide sequence: TGTGCCAGCAGCGTAGAACTAGCGGGGGACACAGATACGCAGTATTTT.

This sequence joins TRBV27 and TRBJ2-1, with 9 bases matching TRBD2. Germline V gene lookup returns CDR1 MNHEY and CDR2 SMNVEV (reference sequence). This CDR3 has 15 residues. V lost 7 bases and J lost 9; bases outside the gene matches: 13. The CDR3 region is CASTWGGRASSEQFF. CDR3 nucleotides: TGTGCCAGCACGTGGGGCGGGAGGGCCTCTTCTGAGCAGTTCTTC.

The chain employs TRBV5-1 and TRBJ2-7; D may be TRBD1 (6 bases). There are 15 residues in the CDR3. Looked up from germline, CDR1 is SGHRS and CDR2 is YFSETQ. With 3 bases removed from V and 5 bases from J, the gap between germline ends came to 18 bases. The CDR3 loop is CASSSGETVRDEQYF. The CDR3 DNA reads as TGCGCCAGCAGCTCAGGGGAGACGGTACGTGACGAGCAGTACTTC.

This sequence joins TRBV30 and TRBJ1-2; TRBD1 matches at 7 bases. CDR3 length: 14 residues. J lost 7 bases, V lost 0 bases, and 8 bases had no gene match. Germline V CDR1 and CDR2: GTSNPN, SVGIG (reference sequence). The chain's CDR3 is CAWSVTGARAGYTF. As DNA, the CDR3 is TGTGCCTGGAGTGTAACAGGGGCCCGGGCTGGCTACACCTTC. The entire variable domain, with the rest obtained from reference TRBV30 and TRBJ1-2, is as follows: SQTIHQWPATLVQPVGSPLSLECTVEGTSNPNLYWYRQAAGRGLQLLFYSVGIGQISSEVPQNLSASRPQDRQFILSSKKLLLSDSGFYLCAWSVTGARAGYTFGSGTRLTVV.

The V gene is TRBV9, the J gene TRBJ1-4; no reliable D call. V lost 0 bases and J 1 base, leaving 7 bases between the germline ends. The CDR3 has 15 residues. Germline V gene sequence: CDR1 SGDLS, CDR2 YYNGEE. The CDR3 here is CASSVAGKTNEKLFF. The CDR3 DNA reads as TGTGCCAGCAGCGTAGCGGGAAAAACTAATGAAAAACTGTTTTTT.

The J gene is TRBJ1-6, the V gene TRBV5-1; D remains unclear. The CDR3 is 15 amino acids. Trimming removed 0 bases at V and 7 bases at J, with 11 bases between. CDR1 and CDR2 (germline): SGHRS, YFSETQ. CDR3 sequence (DNA): TGCGCCAGCAGCTTGGTACCCGACATAAATTCACCCCTCCACTTT. Its translation is CASSLVPDINSPLHF.

The chain carries TRBV4-1 and TRBJ2-2, with D possibly being TRBD1 (6 bases). The last part of the DNA fits TRBJ1-3 better; the J call may be wrong. CDR3 length equals 17 residues. Germline CDR1 is MGHRA and CDR2 is YSYEKL. The CDR3 DNA follows: TGCGCCAGCAGCCAAGTTGGGGACACCAATAGGGGAAACACCATATATTTT. It yields the protein CASSQVGDTNRGNTIYF.

V gene TRBV9 combines with J gene TRBJ2-5; D is possibly TRBD1 (5 bases). Germline V gene data show CDR1 as SGDLS and CDR2 as YYNGEE. The CDR3 sequence is 17 residues long. V was pared by 0 bases and J by 4 bases, with 19 bases between. CDR3 amino acids: CASSVDPSAGLRETQYF. The CDR3 nucleotides read TGTGCCAGCAGCGTAGACCCCTCGGCAGGGCTTCGAGAGACCCAGTACTTC.

V is TRBV7-3 and J is TRBJ2-2; TRBD2 matches 8 bases. Germline CDR1 reads SGHTA; CDR2 reads FQGTGA. J lost 0 bases, V lost 1 base, and 10 bases had no gene match. The CDR3 is 19 amino acids. The CDR3 DNA sequence: TGTGCCAGCAGCTTAAGAGGGCGGGGGGCCAACGCGAACACCGGGGAGCTGTTTTTT. Its translation: CASSLRGRGANANTGELFF.

The gene calls are TRBV29-1 and TRBJ2-3; 7 nucleotides align to TRBD1. The CDR3 is 12 amino acids. Germline V gene data show CDR1 as SQVTM and CDR2 as ANQGSEA. The ends lost 7 bases at V and 4 bases at J; junction bases unmatched: 5. In DNA, the CDR3 is TGCAGCGCCGACCAGGGGGCAGATACGCAGTATTTT. It codes for CSADQGADTQYF.